This T cell receptor (beta chain) is from a study of graft-versus-host responses after intestinal transplantation. Clones were sequenced by immunoSEQ multiplex PCR, and TCRdb holds only the in-frame ones, with some missing. The top ten clones hold roughly 1.5% of a sample with fewer than 80,000 clones, over 90% of them seen once. On this clone: Its antigen is as yet unknown.

The clonotype originates from a human donor who was the organ donor for an intestinal transplant. The sequences come from unstimulated CD8+ T cells sorted from spleen or lymph node cells, collected before transplant.

CDR3 in amino acids: CASSSGLAGGQRGNEQFF. CDR3 nucleotide sequence: TGTGCCAGCAGTTCGGGACTAGCGGGAGGGCAACGGGGCAATGAGCAGTTCTTC. V is TRBV28 and J is TRBJ2-1; 16 bases line up with TRBD2. The CDR3 extends over 18 amino acids. The germline CDR1 and CDR2 sequences are MDHEN and SYDVKM. Trimming removed 4 bases from V and 6 bases from J; junction bases left unmatched: 9.